The 19 T cell receptor beta chains in this list originate from one sample, sequenced in a study of Ad26.COV2.S vaccination and SARS-CoV-2 variants. The assay was immunoSEQ multiplex PCR, and TCRdb's table has in-frame clones only and misses some. The sample has hundreds of thousands of clones, 65% to 90% seen once. Treatment defined: about 20 received Ad26.COV2.S at low or high dose, single or two shots; several received placebo; per-sample allocation not given. Repertoires come from day 63 after the first vaccine or placebo injection. This specimen was peripheral blood, taken in a trial of Ad26.COV2.S vaccine versus placebo. The receptors were sampled from a person between 18 and 60 years old who received the Ad26.COV2.S COVID-19 vaccine or a placebo.

The CDR3 loop reads CASKVSGHYNEQFF. CDR3 bases: TGTGCCAGCAAAGTAAGCGGCCATTACAATGAGCAGTTCTTC. The chain uses TRBV6-6 and TRBJ2-1; the D gene is possibly TRBD2 (5 bases). The CDR3 loop spans 14 amino acids. V lost 7 bases and J 4 bases, leaving 14 bases between the germline ends. CDR1 MNHNY and CDR2 SVGAGI come from the germline V gene (reference sequence).

This clone occurred many times. J is TRBJ2-2 and V is TRBV5-8; no firm D call. Germline CDR1 reads SGHTS; CDR2 reads YDEGEE. The CDR3 is made up of 17 amino acids. V lost 4 bases to trimming and J lost 6 bases, with 22 bases between them. The CDR3 region is CASSVTTGRTIAGELFF. The CDR3 DNA reads as TGTGCCAGCAGCGTTACCACGGGTAGAACAATTGCCGGGGAGCTGTTTTTT.

This chain joins TRBV18 and TRBJ1-5, with D possibly TRBD1 on 5 matching bases. Trimming stripped 3 bases from V and 3 bases from J, with 12 bases between. Germline assignment: CDR1 KGHSH and CDR2 LQKENI. This CDR3 region has 15 residues. In nucleotides, the CDR3 is TGTGCCAGCTCACCCGGGGGAGGGGTCAATCAGCCCCAGCATTTT. This encodes CASSPGGGVNQPQHF.

The chain couples TRBV7-3 to TRBJ2-2; maybe TRBD1 (5 bases). The CDR3 sequence is 14 residues long. The V and J ends lost 4 bases and 5 bases respectively, with 11 bases between them. Germline V gene data show CDR1 as SGHTA and CDR2 as FQGTGA. In DNA, the CDR3 is TGTGCCAGCAGCTCAATAGGGGAAACCGGGGAGCTGTTTTTT. Translation gives CASSSIGETGELFF.

J is TRBJ1-5 and V is TRBV6-2 or TRBV6-3; D uncertain. This CDR3 region has 16 residues. Germline V CDR1 and CDR2: MNHEY, SVGEGT. V shed 5 bases and J shed 6 bases, with 20 bases lying between them. This CDR3 is CASSQTGELGFQPQHF. CDR3 nucleotide sequence: TGTGCCAGCAGTCAAACGGGTGAACTCGGTTTTCAGCCCCAGCATTTT.

V and J are TRBV10-3 and TRBJ1-4; 9 nucleotides match TRBD1. The J segment lost 1 base and the V segment lost 4 bases, leaving 7 bases of the junction unmatched. Germline values: CDR1 ENHRY, CDR2 SYGVKD. The CDR3 totals 17 residues. CDR3 in DNA: TGTGCCATCAGTGCTAACAGGGGGCGAGGAACTAATGAAAAACTGTTTTTT. It yields the protein CAISANRGRGTNEKLFF.

This clone occurred a few times. The chain has TRBV27 and TRBJ1-5; 10 bases are a match to TRBD1. V was pared by 5 bases and J by 5 bases, with 3 bases of the junction left unmatched. The CDR3 is 14 amino acids. The V gene's germline CDR1 is MNHEY and CDR2 SMNVEV (reference sequence). The CDR3 region has the DNA TGTGCCAGCAGTCCGACAGGGGGCGATCAGCCCCAGCATTTT. Its protein is CASSPTGGDQPQHF.

The V gene is TRBV13, the J gene TRBJ2-6; D possibly matches TRBD1 or TRBD2 (5 bases each). V was cut by 2 bases and J by 0 bases, with 17 bases left in between. Per germline, CDR1 PRHDT and CDR2 FYEKMQ (reference sequence). The CDR3 extends over 19 amino acids. CDR3 in DNA: TGTGCCAGCAGCTTACACGGGACCGATACCCCCTCTGGGGCCAACGTCCTGACTTTC. Protein sequence: CASSLHGTDTPSGANVLTF.

V gene TRBV10-3 combines with J gene TRBJ2-7; D gene ambiguous. V was clipped by 11 bases and J by 1 base, with 12 bases between them. Germline assignment: CDR1 ENHRY and CDR2 SYGVKD. The CDR3 length is 12 residues. CDR3 in amino acids: CALTVWSYEQYF. The DNA for the CDR3 is TGTGCCCTCACCGTCTGGTCCTACGAGCAGTACTTC.

This chain links TRBV24-1 with TRBJ1-2; possibly TRBD1 for D (6 bases). This CDR3 has 17 residues. Per the germline V gene, CDR1 is KGHDR and CDR2 is SFDVKD. The V end lost 2 bases, the J end lost 5 bases, and 20 bases lay between the germline ends. CDR3 residues: CATSDYSPTGSGYGYTF. The CDR3, as DNA: TGTGCCACCAGTGATTACTCACCGACAGGTTCGGGGTATGGCTACACCTTC.

The chain is built from TRBV6-5 and TRBJ2-3; TRBD2 agrees at 10 bases. CDR1 is MNHEY and CDR2 is SVGAGI in the germline V gene. The CDR3 has 16 residues. V shed 3 bases, J shed 6 bases, and the junction held 9 bases outside the gene matches. In DNA form, the CDR3 reads TGTGCCAGCAGTTATCCGGAGGCTAGCGGGAGTGATACGCAGTATTTT. This gives the protein CASSYPEASGSDTQYF.

This clone showed up just once. This chain connects TRBV29-1 to TRBJ2-5; 7 nucleotides line up with TRBD2. Germline assignment: CDR1 SQVTM and CDR2 ANQGSEA. This CDR3 contains 12 residues. Losses at the gene ends were 3 bases for V and 3 bases for J; bases not matched to a gene: 1. CDR3 in DNA: TGCAGCGTTGAGGCGGGGGAAGAGACCCAGTACTTC. It is translated as CSVEAGEETQYF.

The genes are TRBV7-2 and TRBJ2-1, with TRBD2 identical over 8 bases. The ends lost 4 bases at V and 14 bases at J; junction bases unmatched: 7. The CDR3 has 12 residues. Germline values: CDR1 SGHTA, CDR2 FQGNSA. CDR3 loop: CASSSREGPEFF. In nucleotides, the CDR3 is TGTGCCAGCAGCTCCCGGGAGGGCCCTGAGTTCTTC.

J is TRBJ2-1 and V is TRBV6-4; no definite D call. The CDR3 totals 13 residues. The V end was cut by 4 bases, the J end by 6 bases, with 10 bases between. The germline gives CDR1 MRHNA, CDR2 SNTAGT. In DNA, the CDR3 is TGTGCCAGCAGTGCCCTAGGAATCAATGAGCAGTTCTTC. It codes for CASSALGINEQFF.

This chain links TRBV5-6 with TRBJ2-2; D not resolved. The CDR3 is made up of 12 amino acids. Germline V gene lookup returns CDR1 SGHDT and CDR2 YYEEEE. V was shortened by 4 bases and J by 5 bases, with 6 bases between the two germline ends. CDR3 sequence reads: CASSKGTGELFF. In DNA form, the CDR3 reads TGTGCCAGCAGCAAGGGAACCGGGGAGCTGTTTTTT.

V gene TRBV6-4 combines with J gene TRBJ2-1; D perhaps matches TRBD1 (6 bases). Germline V lookup: CDR1 MRHNA, CDR2 SNTAGT. Trimming took 6 bases from V and 7 from J, leaving 19 bases between them. The CDR3 loop spans 15 amino acids. DNA for the CDR3: TGTGCCAGCAGCCTAACCGGGACAACACGGAATGAGCAGTTCTTC. This gives the protein CASSLTGTTRNEQFF.

J is TRBJ1-4 and V is TRBV5-6, with a weak D call TRBD1 (6 bases). Germline CDR1 SGHDT, CDR2 YYEEEE. Between the trimmed V and J ends, which lost 2 bases and 8 bases, there was a span of 16 bases. CDR3 length: 15 amino acids. CDR3 amino acids: CASSLTQGSLEKLFF. The DNA of the CDR3 is TGTGCCAGCAGCTTAACACAGGGCTCACTGGAAAAACTGTTTTTT.

The chain joins TRBV6-5 to TRBJ2-7, with 8 bases that match TRBD1. V gave up 6 bases and J gave up 1 base; unmatched junction bases: 2. The CDR3 is 13 amino acids. Looked up from germline, CDR1 is MNHEY and CDR2 is SVGAGI. CDR3 in DNA: TGTGCCAGCAGCAGGACAGGGTCCTACGAGCAGTACTTC. Its protein is CASSRTGSYEQYF.

V gene TRBV18 combines with J gene TRBJ2-1; TRBD1 matches at 10 bases. Looked up from germline, CDR1 is KGHSH and CDR2 is LQKENI. Losses at the gene ends were 6 bases for V and 0 bases for J; bases not matched to a gene: 5. This CDR3 has 16 amino acids. DNA of the CDR3: TGTGCCAGCTCGCCCCGGGACAGGGGCTCCTACAATGAGCAGTTCTTC. Protein product: CASSPRDRGSYNEQFF.